These T cell receptor beta chains were read from a single sample in a study of regulatory T cells in long-lasting Graves disease. TCRdb itself ran the multiplex PCR reads through MiXCR, one entry per CDR3 protein. The data show roughly 450,000 distinct CDR3 sequences, approximately 23% seen once. The sequences come from peripheral blood mononuclear cells (PBMCs), collected when the disease was refractory, from a patient treated with antithyroid drugs. Receptors originate from a female donor with Graves disease. Each CDR3 is given with its conserved first and last residue. The D gene is left open where the match is weak. Clone size appears in some rows only: once, few, many, or a class for an expanded clone.

v_call,clone_size,d_call,j_call,cdr3_aa,cdr3_nt
TRBV12-3/TRBV12-4,many,NA,TRBJ1-4,CASRNTGYEKLFF,TGTGCCAGCAGAAACACAGGGTATGAAAAACTGTTTTTT
TRBV29-1,many,TRBD1,TRBJ2-7,CSVTGTGAREQYF,TGCAGCGTAACCGGGACAGGGGCCAGGGAGCAGTACTTC
TRBV7-3,once,TRBD1,TRBJ1-3,CASSLTAIPGQGNTIYF,TGTGCCAGCAGCTTAACCGCCATACCGGGACAGGGAAACACCATATATTTT
TRBV9,once,TRBD2,TRBJ2-3,CASSVGSGISTDTQYF,TGTGCCAGCAGCGTGGGTAGCGGGATCAGCACAGATACGCAGTATTTT
TRBV11-2,many,NA,TRBJ2-3,CASSSTMDTQYF,TGTGCCAGCAGCTCGACGATGGATACGCAGTATTTT
TRBV13,NA,TRBD1,TRBJ2-7,CASSFGQVSYEQYF,TGTGCCAGCAGCTTCGGACAGGTCTCCTACGAGCAGTACTTC
TRBV20-1,NA,NA,TRBJ2-3,CSASDIDTQYF,TGCAGTGCTAGCGATATAGATACGCAGTATTTT
TRBV18,few,NA,TRBJ1-5,CASSPDSPQPQHF,TGTGCCAGCTCACCGGACAGTCCCCAGCCCCAGCATTTT
TRBV2,many,NA,TRBJ1-3,CASSTDPGNTIYF,TGTGCCAGCTCTACGGATCCTGGAAACACCATATATTTT
TRBV19,many,TRBD1,TRBJ1-5,CASSIVAGGTSQLNQPQHF,TGTGCCAGTAGTATAGTGGCAGGGGGAACTTCGCAGCTCAATCAGCCCCAGCATTTT
TRBV24-1,many,TRBD1,TRBJ2-4,CATSDSGTAQNIQYF,TGTGCCACCAGTGATTCCGGGACAGCCCAAAACATTCAGTACTTC
TRBV20-1,many,NA,TRBJ1-1,CSARAASMNTEAFF,TGCAGTGCTAGAGCAGCCAGTATGAACACTGAAGCTTTCTTT
TRBV15,NA,TRBD2,TRBJ2-3,CATSIWTSGGASTDTQYF,TGTGCCACCAGCATTTGGACTAGCGGGGGGGCCAGCACAGATACGCAGTATTTT
TRBV7-9,NA,TRBD1,TRBJ1-1,CASSSLRDSSNTEAFF,TGTGCCAGCAGCTCCCTCCGGGACAGCTCGAACACTGAAGCTTTCTTT
TRBV19,NA,NA,TRBJ1-1,CASSPAEDRAFF,TGTGCCAGTAGCCCCGCGGAGGACAGAGCTTTCTTT
TRBV4-3,NA,NA,TRBJ1-6,CASSQDLTGNSPLHF,TGCGCCAGCAGCCAAGATCTTACAGGAAATTCACCCCTCCACTTT
TRBV29-1,many,TRBD1,TRBJ2-7,CSATGTEAYEQYF,TGCAGCGCCACCGGGACAGAAGCCTACGAGCAGTACTTC
TRBV6-4,NA,TRBD1,TRBJ2-7,CASSYNRGRGTYEQYF,TGTGCCAGCAGTTACAATCGAGGCAGGGGGACCTACGAGCAGTACTTC
TRBV28,many,TRBD1,TRBJ1-5,CASRKDRGAQPQHF,TGTGCCAGCAGGAAAGACAGGGGCGCGCAGCCCCAGCATTTT
TRBV12-3/TRBV12-4,many,TRBD1,TRBJ1-1,CASTQDRGRMNTEAFF,TGTGCCAGCACCCAAGACAGGGGGCGGATGAACACTGAAGCTTTCTTT
TRBV2,many,NA,TRBJ2-4,CASSEAVGRRKNIQYF,TGTGCCAGCAGTGAAGCGGTAGGGCGTCGGAAAAACATTCAGTACTTC
TRBV7-8,NA,NA,TRBJ2-7,CASSLTGLSYEQYF,TGTGCCAGCAGCCTGACAGGACTTTCCTACGAGCAGTACTTC
TRBV6-1,many,NA,TRBJ2-2,CASTRTGTTQGELFF,TGTGCCAGCACCCGCACCGGGACCACACAGGGGGAGCTGTTTTTT
TRBV13,many,NA,TRBJ2-7,CASSLGDSYEQYF,TGTGCCAGCAGCCTTGGGGACTCCTACGAGCAGTACTTC
TRBV6-1,many,TRBD1,TRBJ1-2,CASTDRGDSYGYTF,TGTGCCAGCACGGACAGGGGCGACAGCTATGGCTACACCTTC
TRBV20-1,NA,TRBD2,TRBJ2-5,CSARDPNSGRGQETQYF,TGCAGTGCTAGAGACCCTAATAGCGGGAGGGGCCAAGAGACCCAGTACTTC
TRBV19,many,NA,TRBJ1-4,CASSTSRGAATNEKLFF,TGTGCCAGTAGCACCTCGAGGGGGGCCGCAACTAATGAAAAACTGTTTTTT
TRBV20-1,NA,TRBD2,TRBJ2-3,CSARPASAELAGGTDTQYF,TGCAGTGCTCGGCCCGCCAGCGCCGAACTAGCGGGAGGCACAGATACGCAGTATTTT
TRBV20-1,NA,NA,TRBJ2-2,CSAPVRGNTGELFF,TGCAGTGCCCCAGTTCGCGGAAACACCGGGGAGCTGTTTTTT
TRBV6-1,many,NA,TRBJ1-2,CASSGPERGQHWDGYTF,TGTGCCAGCAGTGGGCCTGAGAGAGGACAGCACTGGGACGGCTACACCTTC
TRBV11-2,many,NA,TRBJ2-7,CASSPDGNSYEQYF,TGTGCCAGCAGTCCCGACGGCAACTCCTACGAGCAGTACTTC
TRBV6-1,many,NA,TRBJ2-7,CASSEIQGGNEQYF,TGTGCCAGCAGTGAAATCCAGGGAGGAAACGAGCAGTACTTC
TRBV5-1,NA,NA,TRBJ1-2,CASSLLAGVHYGYTF,TGCGCCAGCAGCTTGTTGGCAGGGGTTCACTATGGCTACACCTTC
TRBV12-3/TRBV12-4,NA,NA,TRBJ2-1,CASSLRRDEQFF,TGTGCCAGCAGTTTACGGCGGGATGAGCAGTTCTTC
TRBV11-2,few,TRBD2,TRBJ2-3,CASSFMGGEEDTQYF,TGTGCCAGCAGCTTTATGGGGGGGGAAGAAGATACGCAGTATTTT
TRBV11-2,many,NA,TRBJ2-5,CASRHPQGKETQYF,TGTGCCAGCAGACACCCTCAGGGTAAAGAGACCCAGTACTTC
TRBV7-3,NA,TRBD2,TRBJ2-5,CASSHLIGLAGGQETQYF,TGTGCCAGCAGCCACCTGATAGGACTAGCGGGGGGCCAAGAGACCCAGTACTTC
TRBV7-2,many,NA,TRBJ1-2,CASSPDRIYGYTF,TGTGCCAGCAGCCCCGACAGAATCTATGGCTACACCTTC
TRBV12-3/TRBV12-4,few,NA,TRBJ1-5,CASSFGGSVEPQHF,TGTGCCAGCAGTTTTGGAGGTTCAGTTGAGCCCCAGCATTTT
TRBV7-9,few,NA,TRBJ1-2,CASSLEAGGYGYTF,TGTGCCAGCAGCTTAGAGGCAGGAGGATATGGCTACACCTTC
TRBV11-2,many,NA,TRBJ2-2,CASSLLSGRRELFF,TGTGCCAGCAGCCTTTTGTCCGGGCGGCGGGAGCTGTTTTTT
TRBV12-3/TRBV12-4,NA,NA,TRBJ1-3,CASSLGFGNTIYF,TGTGCCAGCAGTTTAGGCTTCGGAAACACCATATATTTT
TRBV3-1,few,TRBD2,TRBJ2-5,CASSQDFAGGIQETQYF,TGTGCCAGCAGCCAAGATTTCGCGGGGGGGATCCAAGAGACCCAGTACTTC
TRBV7-3,many,NA,TRBJ1-2,CASSFPPYGYTF,TGTGCCAGCAGCTTCCCTCCCTATGGCTACACCTTC
TRBV6-5,NA,TRBD2,TRBJ2-7,CASSYPIGTSSYEQYF,TGTGCCAGCAGTTACCCTATCGGGACTAGCTCCTACGAGCAGTACTTC
TRBV28,NA,NA,TRBJ2-3,CASSLFRVADTQYF,TGTGCCAGCAGTTTATTTAGGGTAGCAGATACGCAGTATTTT
TRBV12-3/TRBV12-4,few,NA,TRBJ2-3,CASRLGVRGSADTQYF,TGTGCCAGCAGATTGGGGGTAAGGGGATCGGCAGATACGCAGTATTTT
TRBV10-3,NA,TRBD2,TRBJ2-7,CAISDSGLAGAYEQYF,TGTGCCATCAGCGACTCAGGACTAGCGGGTGCCTACGAGCAGTACTTC